The T cell receptor (beta chain) under discussion was sequenced for a study of response to subunit inactivated influenza vaccine. The study's findings and limits: T cells newly recruited by each seasonal influenza vaccination are few, the authors suggested.

CDR1 SGHRS and CDR2 YFSETQ come from the germline V gene. J was trimmed by 9 bases and V by 4 bases; bases with no gene match: 8. The CDR3 is 13 residues long. TCRdb passed the RT-PCR reads through MiXCR, listing each CDR3 protein once. Of hundreds of thousands of distinct CDR3 sequences listed, approximately 14% are singletons. A note on this clonotype: Antigen: not known. Since a much larger clone is just one base distant, this may be a read error.

The receptor comes from a man aged 50 to 60 who received an inactivated influenza vaccine. The rearrangement uses TRBV5-1 and TRBJ1-2; TRBD1 aligns across 8 bases. Sequenced material: PBMCs from blood, taken about 13 days after vaccination. For the CDR3, the DNA is TGCGCCAGCAGCGTTCAGGGGGCTCGTAGCTACACCTTC. Amino acid sequence: CASSVQGARSYTF.